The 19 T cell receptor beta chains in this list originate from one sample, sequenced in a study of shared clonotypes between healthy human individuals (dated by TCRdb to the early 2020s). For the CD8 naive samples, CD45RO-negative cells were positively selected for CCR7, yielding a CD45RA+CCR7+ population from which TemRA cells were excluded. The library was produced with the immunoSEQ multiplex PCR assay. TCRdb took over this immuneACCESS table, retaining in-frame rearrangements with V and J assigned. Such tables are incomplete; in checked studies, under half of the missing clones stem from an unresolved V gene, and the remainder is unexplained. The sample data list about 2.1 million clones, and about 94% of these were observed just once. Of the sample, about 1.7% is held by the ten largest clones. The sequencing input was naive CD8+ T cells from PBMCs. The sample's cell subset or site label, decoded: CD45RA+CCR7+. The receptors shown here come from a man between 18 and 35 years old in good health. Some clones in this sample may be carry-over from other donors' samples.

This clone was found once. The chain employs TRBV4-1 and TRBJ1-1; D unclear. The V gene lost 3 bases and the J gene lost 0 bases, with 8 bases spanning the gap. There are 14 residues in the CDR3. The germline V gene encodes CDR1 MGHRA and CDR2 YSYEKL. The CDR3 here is CASSHGRLNTEAFF. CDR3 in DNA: TGCGCCAGCAGCCACGGCAGGCTGAACACTGAAGCTTTCTTT.

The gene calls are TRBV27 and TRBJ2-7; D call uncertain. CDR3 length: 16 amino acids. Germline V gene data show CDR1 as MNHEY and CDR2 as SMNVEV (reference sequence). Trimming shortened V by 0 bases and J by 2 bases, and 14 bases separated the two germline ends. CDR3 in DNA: TGTGCCAGCAGTTTATCTATGGCAGAAGTAACCTACGAGCAGTACTTC. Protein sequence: CASSLSMAEVTYEQYF.

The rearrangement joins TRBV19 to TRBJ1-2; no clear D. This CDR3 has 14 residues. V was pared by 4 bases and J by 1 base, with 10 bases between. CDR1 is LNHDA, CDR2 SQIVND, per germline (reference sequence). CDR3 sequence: CASSRAELNYGYTF. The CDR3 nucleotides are TGTGCCAGTAGTAGGGCCGAACTTAACTATGGCTACACCTTC.

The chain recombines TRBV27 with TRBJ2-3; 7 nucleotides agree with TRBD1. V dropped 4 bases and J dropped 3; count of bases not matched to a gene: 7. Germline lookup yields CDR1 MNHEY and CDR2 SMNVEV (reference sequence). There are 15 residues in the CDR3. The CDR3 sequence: CASSSGTDRTDTQYF. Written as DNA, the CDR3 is TGTGCCAGCAGTTCAGGGACAGACCGAACAGATACGCAGTATTTT.

This CDR3 reads CASSPQEGSGSYEQYF. In DNA form, the CDR3 reads TGTGCCAGCAGCCCCCAAGAGGGTAGCGGGAGTTACGAGCAGTACTTC. The chain is built from TRBV4-2 and TRBJ2-7, with 9 bases identical to TRBD2. The V gene's germline CDR1 is LGHNA and CDR2 YNFKEQ. Trimming cost V 4 bases and J 4 bases; bases outside gene matches: 11. CDR3 length: 16 residues.

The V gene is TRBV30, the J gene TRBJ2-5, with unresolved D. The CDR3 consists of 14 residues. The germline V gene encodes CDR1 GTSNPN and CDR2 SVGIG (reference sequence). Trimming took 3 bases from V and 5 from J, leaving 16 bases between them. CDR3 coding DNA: TGTGCCTGGAGCCCAGTCGCTGTTTGGGAGACCCAGTACTTC. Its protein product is CAWSPVAVWETQYF.

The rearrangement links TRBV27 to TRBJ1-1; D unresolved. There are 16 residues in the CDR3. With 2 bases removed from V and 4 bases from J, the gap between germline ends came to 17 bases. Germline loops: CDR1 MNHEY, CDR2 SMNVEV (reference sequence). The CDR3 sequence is CASSLQFVGSGTEAFF. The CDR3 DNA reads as TGTGCCAGCAGTTTACAGTTTGTAGGGTCGGGCACTGAAGCTTTCTTT.

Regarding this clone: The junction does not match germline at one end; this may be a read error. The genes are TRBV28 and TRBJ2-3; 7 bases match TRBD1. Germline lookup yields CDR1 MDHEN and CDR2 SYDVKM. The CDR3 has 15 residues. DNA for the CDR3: TGTGCCAGCAGTTTAAACGGCAGGGGGACAGATACGCAGTGTTTT. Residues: CASSLNGRGTDTQCF.

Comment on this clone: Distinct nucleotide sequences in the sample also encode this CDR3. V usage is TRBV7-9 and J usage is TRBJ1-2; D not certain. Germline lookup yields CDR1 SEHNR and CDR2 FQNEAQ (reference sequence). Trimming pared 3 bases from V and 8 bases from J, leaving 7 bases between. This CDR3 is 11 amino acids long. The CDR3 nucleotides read TGTGCCAGCAGCTTGCTCGGGGGCTACACCTTC. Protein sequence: CASSLLGGYTF.

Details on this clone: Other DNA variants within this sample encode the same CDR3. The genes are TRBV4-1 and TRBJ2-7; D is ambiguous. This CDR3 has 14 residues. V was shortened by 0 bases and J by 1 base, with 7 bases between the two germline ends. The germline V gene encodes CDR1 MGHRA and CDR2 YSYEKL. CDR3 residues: CASSQDWRSYEQYF. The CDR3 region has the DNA TGCGCCAGCAGCCAAGATTGGAGATCCTACGAGCAGTACTTC.

In DNA, the CDR3 is TGTGCCAGCAGCTTAGGGTTAGCGGGAGCTACTGAGCAGTTCTTC. It is translated as CASSLGLAGATEQFF. The J gene is TRBJ2-1, the V gene TRBV7-8, with 9 positions matching TRBD2. Germline CDR1 SGHVS, CDR2 FQNEAQ. V was pared by 1 base and J by 9 bases, with 7 bases of the junction left unmatched. CDR3 length: 15 residues.

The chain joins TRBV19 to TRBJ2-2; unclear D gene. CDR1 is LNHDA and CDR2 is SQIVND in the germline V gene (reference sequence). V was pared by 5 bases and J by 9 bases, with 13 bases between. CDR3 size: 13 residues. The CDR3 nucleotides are TGTGCCAGTAGTCCCCCCTTTTCCAGGGAGCTGTTTTTT. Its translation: CASSPPFSRELFF.

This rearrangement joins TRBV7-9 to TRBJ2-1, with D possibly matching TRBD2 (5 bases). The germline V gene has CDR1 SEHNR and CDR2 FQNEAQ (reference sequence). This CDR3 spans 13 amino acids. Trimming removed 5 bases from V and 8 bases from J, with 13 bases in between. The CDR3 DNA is TGTGCCAGCAGCCCTCTCTCGGAGGATGAGCAGTTCTTC. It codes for CASSPLSEDEQFF.

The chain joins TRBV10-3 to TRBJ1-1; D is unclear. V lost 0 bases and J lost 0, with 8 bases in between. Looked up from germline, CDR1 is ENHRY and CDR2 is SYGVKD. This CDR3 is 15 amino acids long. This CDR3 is CAISESFGMNTEAFF. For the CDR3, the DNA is TGTGCCATCAGTGAGTCCTTCGGGATGAACACTGAAGCTTTCTTT.

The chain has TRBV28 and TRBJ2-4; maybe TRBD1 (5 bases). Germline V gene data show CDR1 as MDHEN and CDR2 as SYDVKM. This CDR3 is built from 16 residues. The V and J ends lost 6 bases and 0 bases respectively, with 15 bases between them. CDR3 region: CASRPDRYLAKNIQYF. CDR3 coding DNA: TGTGCCAGCAGACCAGACAGATACCTAGCCAAAAACATTCAGTACTTC.

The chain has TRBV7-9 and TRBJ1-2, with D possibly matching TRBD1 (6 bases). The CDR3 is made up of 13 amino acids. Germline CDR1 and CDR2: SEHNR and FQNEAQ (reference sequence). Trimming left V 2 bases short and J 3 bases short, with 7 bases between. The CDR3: CASSLSGDYGYTF. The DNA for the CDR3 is TGTGCCAGCAGCTTATCAGGGGACTATGGCTACACCTTC.

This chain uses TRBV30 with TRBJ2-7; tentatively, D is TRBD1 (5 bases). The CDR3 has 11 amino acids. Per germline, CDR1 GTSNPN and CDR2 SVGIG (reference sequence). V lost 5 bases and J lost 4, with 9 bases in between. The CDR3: CAWQGSYEQYF. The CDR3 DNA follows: TGTGCCTGGCAGGGTTCTTACGAGCAGTACTTC.

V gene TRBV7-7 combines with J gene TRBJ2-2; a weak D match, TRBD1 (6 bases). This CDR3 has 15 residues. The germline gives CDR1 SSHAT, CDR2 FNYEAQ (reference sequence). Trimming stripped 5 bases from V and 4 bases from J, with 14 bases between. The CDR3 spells CASSPLQGPTGELFF. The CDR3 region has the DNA TGTGCCAGCAGCCCCCTCCAGGGGCCCACCGGGGAGCTGTTTTTT.

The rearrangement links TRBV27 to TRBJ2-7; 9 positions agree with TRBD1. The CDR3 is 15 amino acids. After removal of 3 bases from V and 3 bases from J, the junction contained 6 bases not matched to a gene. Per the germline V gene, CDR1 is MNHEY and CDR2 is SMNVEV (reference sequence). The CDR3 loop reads CASSLGPDRGYEQYF. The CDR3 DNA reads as TGTGCCAGCAGTTTGGGTCCGGACAGGGGCTACGAGCAGTACTTC.